The next 24 T cell receptor beta chains were all read from a single sample in a study of blood T cell repertoires in COVID-19. The table came from immunoSEQ multiplex PCR; TCRdb's copy has only in-frame clones and leaves some out. The sample records about 50,000 clones, roughly nine tenths being singletons. The source material was peripheral blood. Receptors originate from a woman aged 55-70 years with COVID-19, enrolled during active disease.

Only one count was recorded for this clone. The chain carries TRBV27 and TRBJ2-1; possibly TRBD1 for D (6 bases). V was pared by 5 bases and J by 0 bases, with 20 bases between. This CDR3 region has 18 residues. Germline V gene lookup returns CDR1 MNHEY and CDR2 SMNVEV (reference sequence). The CDR3 region is CASSLHSGQFSSYNEQFF. The CDR3 DNA sequence: TGTGCCAGCAGTCTCCATTCCGGACAGTTCAGCTCCTACAATGAGCAGTTCTTC.

The chain carries TRBV30 and TRBJ1-6; TRBD1 is a possible D gene (5 bases). Germline loops: CDR1 GTSNPN, CDR2 SVGIG (reference sequence). The CDR3 covers 13 residues. V lost 4 bases and J 8 bases, leaving 12 bases between the germline ends. CDR3 sequence reads: CAWKGYVDSPLHF. The CDR3 region has the DNA TGTGCCTGGAAGGGGTACGTGGATTCACCCCTCCACTTT.

The chain has TRBV20-1 and TRBJ2-2, with TRBD2 matching over 8 bases. The V gene's germline CDR1 is DFQATT and CDR2 SNEGSKA (reference sequence). The CDR3 extends over 15 amino acids. V lost 3 bases to trimming and J lost 4 bases; unmatched junction nucleotides: 7. The CDR3 DNA reads TGCAGTGCTAGTCCTGAAGCGGGGGTCACCGGGGAGCTGTTTTTT. This encodes CSASPEAGVTGELFF.

The CDR3 DNA reads TGTGCCAGCAGCTATGACCCTGTGGGGGCGGAGCAGTACTTC. Translating gives CASSYDPVGAEQYF. The chain uses TRBV5-4 and TRBJ2-7, with a tentative D call TRBD1 (6 bases). Trimming cost V 3 bases and J 7 bases, with 17 bases left between them. The CDR3 length is 14 residues. Germline values: CDR1 SGHNT, CDR2 YYREEE (reference sequence). The full variable domain, in which reference TRBV5-4 and TRBJ2-7 provide the parts outside the CDR3, is ETGVTQSPTHLIKTRGQQVTLRCSSQSGHNTVSWYQQALGQGPQFIFQYYREEENGRGNFPPRFSGLQFPNYSSELNVNALELDDSALYLCASSYDPVGAEQYFGPGTRLTVT.

This chain connects TRBV19 to TRBJ2-1, with 7 bases identical to TRBD2. With V trimmed by 5 bases and J by 6 bases, 16 bases remained unmatched. The CDR3 is 17 amino acids. Germline V gene data show CDR1 as LNHDA and CDR2 as SQIVND (reference sequence). The CDR3 DNA reads as TGTGCCAGTAGTCGTACTAGGAGGGCTAGCGGAAGCAATGAGCAGTTCTTC. Protein product: CASSRTRRASGSNEQFF.

The genes are TRBV24-1 and TRBJ2-5, with TRBD1 identical over 9 bases. Germline V lookup: CDR1 KGHDR, CDR2 SFDVKD. V was clipped by 3 bases and J by 5 bases; unmatched bases: 6. This CDR3 has 15 residues. The CDR3 DNA reads TGTGCCACCAGTGATCTCGACAGGGGGGTCGAGACCCAGTACTTC. Amino acids: CATSDLDRGVETQYF.

This clone was found once. The rearrangement uses TRBV12-3 or TRBV12-4 and TRBJ2-4, with 8 bases identical to TRBD1. The V segment lost 5 bases and the J segment 8 bases; nucleotides outside the gene matches: 2. The CDR3 length is 12 residues. This chain's CDR3 is CASSADRDIQYF. Written as DNA, the CDR3 is TGTGCCAGCAGTGCGGACAGGGACATTCAGTACTTC.

The chain links TRBV12-3 or TRBV12-4 to TRBJ1-5, with D possibly TRBD1 on 6 matching bases. The CDR3 extends over 12 amino acids. Trimming cost V 3 bases and J 6 bases, with 6 bases left between them. This chain's CDR3 is CASSLDSQPQHF. The DNA of the CDR3 is TGTGCCAGCAGTTTGGACAGTCAGCCCCAGCATTTT.

The V gene is TRBV28, the J gene TRBJ1-1, with D possibly TRBD1 on 5 matching bases. The CDR3 totals 14 residues. Germline V gene lookup returns CDR1 MDHEN and CDR2 SYDVKM. V lost 6 bases to trimming and J lost 6 bases, with 17 bases between them. CDR3 sequence reads: CASSVLREGAEAFF. The CDR3 DNA follows: TGTGCCAGCAGCGTCCTCAGGGAAGGAGCTGAAGCTTTCTTT.

The chain uses TRBV12-5 and TRBJ2-3; TRBD2 matches at 7 bases. V was clipped by 2 bases and J by 10 bases; unmatched bases: 9. The CDR3 has 14 amino acids. CDR1 is LGHNT, CDR2 FRNRAP, per germline. CDR3 nucleotides: TGTGCTAGTGGTTTGTACCTGGCTAGCGGAGCGCAGTATTTT. It yields the protein CASGLYLASGAQYF. The full variable domain, in which reference TRBV12-5 and TRBJ2-3 provide the parts outside the CDR3, is DARVTQTPRHKVTEMGQEVTMRCQPILGHNTVFWYRQTMMQGLELLAYFRNRAPLDDSGMPKDRFSAEMPDATLATLKIQPSEPRDSAVYFCASGLYLASGAQYFGPGTRLTVL.

V is TRBV13 and J is TRBJ2-7, with D possibly being TRBD1 (5 bases). Germline assignment: CDR1 PRHDT and CDR2 FYEKMQ (reference sequence). V gave up 1 base and J gave up 6 bases, with 16 bases separating them. The CDR3 is 15 amino acids. CDR3 sequence: CASSLAPAGYLEQYF. Here the CDR3 DNA reads TGTGCCAGCAGCTTAGCCCCCGCAGGGTACCTCGAGCAGTACTTC.

This clone has just one count. At the DNA level, this CDR3 is encoded by other sequences in the same sample as well. V and J are TRBV7-2 and TRBJ1-2; 11 bases are shared with TRBD1. CDR3 length equals 14 residues. V was pared by 4 bases and J by 4 bases, with 2 bases of the junction left unmatched. The germline gives CDR1 SGHTA, CDR2 FQGNSA. This CDR3 is CASSSGQGAYGYTF. CDR3 bases: TGTGCCAGCAGCTCTGGACAGGGGGCCTATGGCTACACCTTC.

The gene calls are TRBV30 and TRBJ1-1; D is unclear. The CDR3 loop spans 14 amino acids. V was clipped by 1 base and J by 1 base, with 10 bases between them. Germline V CDR1 and CDR2: GTSNPN, SVGIG (reference sequence). DNA for the CDR3: TGTGCCTGGAGTGATCAACAGTCGAACACTGAAGCTTTCTTT. The encoded protein is CAWSDQQSNTEAFF.

This rearrangement joins TRBV13 to TRBJ2-1, with 8 nucleotides matching TRBD2. Trimming took 1 base from V and 7 from J; bases not matched to a gene: 3. The CDR3 is 14 residues long. In germline, CDR1 is PRHDT, CDR2 FYEKMQ (reference sequence). DNA for the CDR3: TGTGCCAGCAGCTTAGCCAGCGGGAGTAATGAGCAGTTCTTC. It specifies CASSLASGSNEQFF.

This rearrangement joins TRBV6-5 to TRBJ1-2; tentative D call: TRBD1 (5 bases). The CDR3 runs to 13 residues. Trimming stripped 4 bases from V and 8 bases from J, with 14 bases between. The V gene's germline CDR1 is MNHEY and CDR2 SVGAGI. The CDR3 bases are TGTGCCAGCAGTTCTAGACAGAGAACAGGCTACACCTTC. Its translation is CASSSRQRTGYTF.

The chain recombines TRBV4-3 with TRBJ1-1; unclear D gene. The CDR3 spans 15 residues. The germline V gene has CDR1 LGHNA and CDR2 YSLEER. The ends were cut back, 1 base at V and 2 bases at J, with 11 bases in the middle. This chain's CDR3 is CASSQVAQTNTEAFF. In DNA, the CDR3 is TGCGCCAGCAGCCAAGTTGCGCAGACAAACACTGAAGCTTTCTTT.

The chain has TRBV6-2 or TRBV6-3 and TRBJ1-5; tentative D call: TRBD1 (5 bases). From germline, CDR1 is MNHEY and CDR2 SVGEGT. V was pared by 4 bases and J by 8 bases, with 18 bases between. This CDR3 comprises 15 residues. The CDR3 sequence is CASSFPWGGPKPQHF. The CDR3 DNA reads TGTGCCAGCAGTTTCCCTTGGGGCGGACCTAAGCCCCAGCATTTT.

V usage is TRBV7-2 and J usage is TRBJ2-1; no reliable D call. Trimming shortened V by 2 bases and J by 7 bases, and 6 bases separated the two germline ends. CDR1 and CDR2 (germline): SGHTA, FQGNSA. The CDR3 contains 12 residues. The CDR3 loop reads CASSLQRNEQFF. CDR3 DNA sequence: TGTGCCAGCAGCTTACAACGGAATGAGCAGTTCTTC. Filled out from reference TRBV7-2 and TRBJ2-1, the complete variable domain reads GAGVSQSPSNKVTEKGKDVELRCDPISGHTALYWYRQSLGQGLEFLIYFQGNSAPDKSGLPSDRFSAERTGGSVSTLTIQRTQQEDSAVYLCASSLQRNEQFFGPGTRLTVL.

V is TRBV7-9 and J is TRBJ2-1; D perhaps matches TRBD2 (5 bases). This CDR3 comprises 15 residues. The V end lost 4 bases, the J end lost 10 bases, and 20 bases lay between the germline ends. CDR1 and CDR2 from the germline V gene are SEHNR and FQNEAQ (reference sequence). This CDR3 reads CASSSPATRTKEQFF. The CDR3 nucleotides read TGTGCCAGCAGCTCCCCCGCTACTAGGACGAAGGAGCAGTTCTTC.

This clone appeared a single time. V is TRBV4-1 and J is TRBJ2-1, with D possibly TRBD2 on 7 matching bases. The germline V gene has CDR1 MGHRA and CDR2 YSYEKL. The CDR3 length is 14 residues. The V and J ends lost 5 bases and 8 bases respectively, with 16 bases between them. CDR3 amino acids: CASSFEGGAYEQFF. CDR3 nucleotides: TGCGCCAGCAGCTTCGAGGGGGGGGCTTATGAGCAGTTCTTC.

This clone came up once. This sequence joins TRBV28 and TRBJ2-5, with 13 bases fitting TRBD2. The trim removed 10 bases at V and 1 base at J, leaving 21 bases unmatched. Germline V CDR1 and CDR2: MDHEN, SYDVKM. This CDR3 is 20 amino acids long. The CDR3 protein is CATHSRIGTSGTRLQETQYF. The DNA for the CDR3 is TGTGCCACCCATTCCCGTATCGGGACTAGCGGGACCAGACTCCAAGAGACCCAGTACTTC.

This clone has a single count. The rearrangement links TRBV28 to TRBJ2-7, with D maybe TRBD2 (6 bases). V was pared by 3 bases and J by 7 bases, with 10 bases between. The CDR3 spans 12 residues. The V gene's germline CDR1 is MDHEN and CDR2 SYDVKM. CDR3 residues: CASSLLGGEQYF. The CDR3, as DNA: TGTGCCAGCAGTTTGCTGGGGGGAGAGCAGTACTTC.

V gene TRBV7-8 combines with J gene TRBJ2-1; 7 nucleotides match TRBD1. The CDR3 extends over 15 amino acids. J lost 5 bases, V lost 2 bases, and 6 bases had no gene match. Germline V lookup: CDR1 SGHVS, CDR2 FQNEAQ. CDR3 sequence reads: CASSLYGTEDNEQFF. The CDR3, as DNA: TGTGCCAGCAGCTTATATGGGACAGAAGACAATGAGCAGTTCTTC.

Only one count was recorded for this clone. The chain is built from TRBV4-3 and TRBJ1-5, with a possible D match to TRBD1 (5 bases). V was shortened by 0 bases and J by 6 bases, with 6 bases between the two germline ends. This CDR3 region has 13 residues. Germline values: CDR1 LGHNA, CDR2 YSLEER. The CDR3 coding sequence is TGCGCCAGCAGCCAAGATAGGGGTCAGCCCCAGCATTTT. Residues: CASSQDRGQPQHF.